The rows below give T cell receptor beta chains drawn from one sample of a study of shared T cell receptors in the human thymus. The data were produced by immunoSEQ multiplex PCR, yet TCRdb's version contains in-frame clones alone and is incomplete. This table has about 660,000 clones, over 75% appearing once. The data were also submitted as part of a second study, on human thymus T cells.

Source material: thymocytes. These receptors came from a boy less than two years old with a congenital heart defect. CDR3s include the opening cysteine and the closing phenylalanine or tryptophan. The order of the fields is clone size, J gene, V gene, D gene, CDR3 protein, CDR3 DNA. A D gene is named only where the DNA matches it firmly. Size values are once, few and many counts, or a class for expanded clones, and some rows have none.

>NA|TRBJ2-2|TRBV4-3|NA
CASSQEGGEGDTGELFF
TGCGCCAGCAGCCAAGAAGGTGGAGAGGGGGACACCGGGGAGCTGTTTTTT
>once|TRBJ1-1|TRBV13|NA
CASRGQALTEAFF
TGTGCCAGCAGGGGCCAGGCGCTAACTGAAGCTTTCTTT
>NA|TRBJ2-2|TRBV15|NA
CATGHHLDTGELFF
TGTGCCACCGGACATCACTTGGACACCGGGGAGCTGTTTTTT
>NA|TRBJ2-3|TRBV6-5|TRBD1
CASRSGGSDTQYF
TGTGCCAGCAGGTCAGGGGGCTCAGATACGCAGTATTTT
>few|TRBJ2-3|TRBV28|TRBD2
CASSLPGTSGSTDTQYF
TGTGCCAGCAGTTTACCCGGGACTAGCGGGAGCACAGATACGCAGTATTTT
>NA|TRBJ2-7|TRBV10-2|TRBD1
CASGKTDRGYYEQYF
TGCGCCAGCGGTAAAACGGACAGGGGTTATTACGAGCAGTACTTC
>NA|TRBJ2-2|TRBV4-3|TRBD2
CASSQEEGLAGGDTGELFF
TGCGCCAGCAGCCAAGAGGAGGGACTAGCGGGAGGGGACACCGGGGAGCTGTTTTTT
>once|TRBJ1-6|TRBV20-1|NA
CSATPSRLHF
TGCAGTGCCACCCCTAGTCGACTCCACTTT
>NA|TRBJ2-3|TRBV5-6|TRBD2
CASSLGGGTQYF
TGTGCCAGCAGCTTGGGGGGAGGGACGCAGTATTTT
>NA|TRBJ2-7|TRBV5-4|TRBD2
CASSPRPGLAGLPYEQYF
TGTGCCAGCAGCCCCCGGCCGGGACTAGCGGGTCTACCCTACGAGCAGTACTTC
>NA|TRBJ2-7|TRBV28|NA
CASSWERPYEQYF
TGTGCCAGCAGTTGGGAGCGGCCCTACGAGCAGTACTTC
>NA|TRBJ1-6|TRBV6-5|TRBD1
CASRLRQGGNSPLHF
TGTGCCAGCAGGCTCCGACAGGGCGGTAATTCACCCCTCCACTTT
>NA|TRBJ2-7|TRBV12-5|NA
CASGLYEGADEQYF
TGTGCTAGTGGTTTGTATGAGGGAGCGGACGAGCAGTACTTC
>NA|TRBJ1-1|TRBV6-6|NA
CASSRGSATEAFF
TGTGCCAGCAGTCGGGGGTCGGCCACTGAAGCTTTCTTT
>NA|TRBJ2-1|TRBV29-1|NA
CSVGCPHPRKKQFF
TGCAGCGTTGGATGTCCACATCCCCGCAAGAAGCAGTTCTTC
>NA|TRBJ1-1|TRBV5-4|TRBD1
CASSIPGQGRVNTEAFF
TGTGCCAGCAGCATTCCGGGACAGGGACGGGTGAACACTGAAGCTTTCTTT
>NA|TRBJ1-3|TRBV13|TRBD1
CASSHARGQRNTIYF
TGTGCCAGCAGCCATGCTAGGGGGCAGCGAAACACCATATATTTT
>NA|TRBJ1-5|TRBV30|NA
CAWSGTYSNQPQHF
TGTGCCTGGAGCGGGACATATAGCAATCAGCCCCAGCATTTT
>NA|TRBJ1-1|TRBV6-5|NA
CASSYHGKNTEAFF
TGTGCCAGCAGTTACCACGGGAAGAACACTGAAGCTTTCTTT
>NA|TRBJ2-5|TRBV29-1|TRBD2
CSVGNASGRETQYF
TGCAGCGTTGGAAACGCTAGCGGGAGAGAGACCCAGTACTTC
>NA|TRBJ2-7|TRBV5-4|NA
CASSLTGTEQYF
TGTGCCAGCAGCTTAACAGGGACCGAGCAGTACTTC
>few|TRBJ2-7|TRBV28|TRBD2
CASNTSGRGEQYF
TGTGCCAGCAATACTAGCGGGAGAGGGGAGCAGTACTTC
>once|TRBJ1-1|TRBV27|TRBD1
CASSPPGTGISNTEAFF
TGTGCCAGCAGTCCCCCCGGGACAGGGATTTCTAACACTGAAGCTTTCTTT
>NA|TRBJ2-2|TRBV6-4|TRBD2
CASSDSARGGELFF
TGTGCCAGCAGTGACTCGGCCCGGGGGGGAGAGCTGTTTTTT
>NA|TRBJ2-5|TRBV25-1|TRBD1
CASSAPGGQAVETQYF
TGTGCCAGCAGTGCACCAGGGGGACAGGCAGTGGAGACCCAGTACTTC
>NA|TRBJ1-2|TRBV30|NA
CAWTPAGFYGYTF
TGTGCCTGGACCCCGGCAGGGTTTTACGGCTACACCTTC
>NA|TRBJ2-7|TRBV7-9|NA
CASSPTRPSAGLEQYF
TGTGCCAGCAGCCCAACCCGACCCTCGGCGGGACTCGAGCAGTACTTC
>NA|TRBJ1-5|TRBV25-1|NA
CASSGPGGQPQHF
TGTGCCAGCAGTGGTCCCGGTGGTCAGCCCCAGCATTTT
>NA|TRBJ2-7|TRBV10-2|TRBD1
CASSEPGYRGFIFYEQYF
TGCGCCAGCAGTGAGCCGGGCTACAGGGGGTTTATTTTCTACGAGCAGTACTTC